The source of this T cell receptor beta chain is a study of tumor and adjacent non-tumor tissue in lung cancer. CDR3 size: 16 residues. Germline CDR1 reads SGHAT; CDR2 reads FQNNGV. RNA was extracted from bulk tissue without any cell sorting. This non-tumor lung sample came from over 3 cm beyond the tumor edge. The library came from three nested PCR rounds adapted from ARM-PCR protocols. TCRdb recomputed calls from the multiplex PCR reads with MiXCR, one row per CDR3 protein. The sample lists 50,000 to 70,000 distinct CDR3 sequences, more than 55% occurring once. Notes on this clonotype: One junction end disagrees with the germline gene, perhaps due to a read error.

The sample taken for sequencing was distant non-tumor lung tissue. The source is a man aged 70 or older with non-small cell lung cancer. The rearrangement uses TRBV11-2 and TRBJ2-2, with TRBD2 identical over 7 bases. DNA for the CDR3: TGCGCCAGCAGCTTAGATCGACTAGCCTCGGCGGGGAAGCTGTTCTTT. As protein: CASSLDRLASAGKLFF.